This TCR beta chain came from a study of control samples from healthy donors and cancer patients. The protocol was immunoSEQ multiplex PCR, while the TCRdb copy is restricted to in-frame clones and leaves out a portion. This table holds around 200,000 clones, 91% found once. This CDR3 comprises 15 residues. V was cut by 5 bases and J by 4 bases, with 15 bases left in between. Germline CDR1 KGHSH, CDR2 LQKENI. The chain is built from TRBV18 and TRBJ1-5; D is uncertain. Sequencing was done on a sample of blood. The receptor was derived from a woman in her twenties or thirties in good health. Here the CDR3 DNA reads TGTGCCAGCTCATCCGAGGCAGACCGGAATCAGCCCCAGCATTTT. This translates into CASSSEADRNQPQHF.